Sequencing of this TCR beta chain was carried out in a study of cytomegalovirus exposure and HLA in healthy donors. From germline, CDR1 is LNHDA and CDR2 SQIVND (reference sequence). This CDR3 is built from 11 residues. Trimming removed 4 bases from V and 8 bases from J, with 8 bases in between. Whole-study results and caveats: Later analysis found that TCR beta chains associated with HLA were more clonally expanded than other, equally common chains.

A note on this clone: What it binds is not known.

The PCR ran on 60 Vbeta and 13 Jbeta primers. Method: immunoSEQ multiplex PCR; TCRdb's copy keeps in-frame clones and lacks some. The table includes about 140,000 clones, around 75% detected once. Material for sequencing was PBMCs. The receptor was derived from a female donor in good health and CMV-seronegative. The rearrangement joins TRBV19 to TRBJ2-5, with D perhaps matching TRBD1 (6 bases). The CDR3 loop is CASSTGDTQYF. As DNA, the CDR3 is TGTGCCAGTAGTACAGGGGACACCCAGTACTTC.